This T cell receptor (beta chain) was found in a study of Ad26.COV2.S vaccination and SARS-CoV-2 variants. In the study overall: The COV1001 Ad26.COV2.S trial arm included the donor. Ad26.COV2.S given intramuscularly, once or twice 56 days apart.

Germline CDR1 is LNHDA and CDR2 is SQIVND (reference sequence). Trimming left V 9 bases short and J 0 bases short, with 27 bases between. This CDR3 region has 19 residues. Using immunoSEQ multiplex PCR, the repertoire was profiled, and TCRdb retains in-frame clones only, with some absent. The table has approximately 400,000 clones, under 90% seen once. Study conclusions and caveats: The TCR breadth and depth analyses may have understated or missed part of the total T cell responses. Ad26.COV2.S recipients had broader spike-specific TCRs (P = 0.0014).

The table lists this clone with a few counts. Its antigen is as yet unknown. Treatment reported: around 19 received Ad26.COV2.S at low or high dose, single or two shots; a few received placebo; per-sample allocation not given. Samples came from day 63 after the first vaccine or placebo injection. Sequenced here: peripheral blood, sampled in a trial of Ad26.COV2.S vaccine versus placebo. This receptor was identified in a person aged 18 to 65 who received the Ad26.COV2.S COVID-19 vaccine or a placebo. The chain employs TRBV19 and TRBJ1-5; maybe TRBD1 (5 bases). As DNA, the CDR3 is TGTGCCAGATCCGGGGCGGACGTCAAGACCCTAAATAGCAATCAGCCCCAGCATTTT. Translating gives CARSGADVKTLNSNQPQHF.